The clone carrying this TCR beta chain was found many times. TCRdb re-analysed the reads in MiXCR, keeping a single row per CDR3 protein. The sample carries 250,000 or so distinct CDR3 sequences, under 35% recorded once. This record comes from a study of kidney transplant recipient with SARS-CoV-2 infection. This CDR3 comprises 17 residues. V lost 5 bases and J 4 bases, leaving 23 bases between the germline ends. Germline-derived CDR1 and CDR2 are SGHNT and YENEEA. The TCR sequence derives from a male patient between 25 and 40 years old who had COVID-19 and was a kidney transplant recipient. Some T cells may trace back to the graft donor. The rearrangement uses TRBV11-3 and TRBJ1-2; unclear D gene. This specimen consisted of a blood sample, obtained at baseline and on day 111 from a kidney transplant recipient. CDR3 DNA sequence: TGTGCCAGCAGCGTTCGCTTCGATCTCGGAAAGACCTATGGCTACACCTTC. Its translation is CASSVRFDLGKTYGYTF.